These T cell receptor beta chains were read from a single sample in a study of blood T cell repertoires in COVID-19. Produced via immunoSEQ multiplex PCR; TCRdb's table is partial and in-frame only. Here the sample spans approximately 130,000 clones, approximately 85% being singletons. The sample was peripheral blood. The receptors stem from a human donor in a cohort sampled during active COVID-19. Both conserved end residues are part of each CDR3. The D gene is left open where the match is weak. Some rows have no size entry. The others give once, few or many, or a class for an expanded clone.

clone_size d_call j_call v_call cdr3_nt cdr3_aa
NA TRBD1 TRBJ1-2 TRBV18 TGTGCCAGCTCACCGCTGGGGACAGGGGTCGGCTATGGCTACACCTTC CASSPLGTGVGYGYTF
once TRBD2 TRBJ2-1 TRBV5-1 TGCGCCAGCAGCTTGGCCGGAGGCGGGGGGGCCTCGAATGAGCAGTTCTTC CASSLAGGGGASNEQFF
NA TRBD1 TRBJ1-2 TRBV5-1 TGCGCCAGCAGCTCGGACAGGGGGGAATATGGCTACACCTTC CASSSDRGEYGYTF
NA TRBD2 TRBJ2-7 TRBV10-3 TGTGCCATCAGTGAGTCCCTAGCGGGGGGGCCTGAGGAGCAGTACTTC CAISESLAGGPEEQYF
NA NA TRBJ2-1 TRBV15 TGTGCCACCAGTGTGGGCAGGGAAGGTGAGCAGTTCTTC CATSVGREGEQFF
NA TRBD1 TRBJ1-1 TRBV18 TGTGCCAGCTCACCCGGGACAGGGGAGAACACTGAAGCTTTCTTT CASSPGTGENTEAFF
NA NA TRBJ2-1 TRBV5-1 TGCGCCAGCGGGAAGGGGGGGGCCTTCAATGAGCAGTTCTTC CASGKGGAFNEQFF
once TRBD2 TRBJ2-1 TRBV13 TGTGCCAGCAGCTTAGTTGGGCGGGGGGGGCGGAATGAGCAGTTCTTC CASSLVGRGGRNEQFF
NA TRBD1 TRBJ2-7 TRBV19 TGTGCCAGTAGTCTTGGGGGGACAGGCTCCTACGAGCAGTACTTC CASSLGGTGSYEQYF
NA NA TRBJ1-4 TRBV6-1 TGTGCCAGCAGTGAAGGTGGGAGTAACGAAAAACTGTTTTTT CASSEGGSNEKLFF
NA NA TRBJ1-4 TRBV11-2 TGTGCCAGCAGCCCATACACTGAAAAACTGTTTTTT CASSPYTEKLFF
once TRBD1 TRBJ2-2 TRBV2 TGTGCCAGCAGCCTCGGACAGGCCAGATTTAACACCGGGGAGCTGTTTTTT CASSLGQARFNTGELFF
NA NA TRBJ2-5 TRBV10-3 TGTGCCATCAGTGATCCCGGGGGAGAGGGACCTCAGAAGACCCAGTACTTC CAISDPGGEGPQKTQYF
once NA TRBJ2-5 TRBV7-9 TGTGCCAGCAGCTCATCTCTATTGGAGACCCAGTACTTC CASSSSLLETQYF
once TRBD1 TRBJ2-5 TRBV4-1 TGCGCCAGCAGCCAAGGACCGGACAGGGAAGAGACCCAGTACTTC CASSQGPDREETQYF
few NA TRBJ2-7 TRBV5-4 TGTGCCAGCAGCTTAGGGACACCCTACGAGCAGTACTTC CASSLGTPYEQYF
NA NA TRBJ2-2 TRBV5-1 TGCGCCAGCAGCTTGGGACAGGTTGCCACCGGGGAGCTGTTTTTT CASSLGQVATGELFF
few NA TRBJ1-3 TRBV5-8 TGTGCCAGCAGCCCAGGGTACCTCTCTGGAAACACCATATATTTT CASSPGYLSGNTIYF
NA NA TRBJ1-4 TRBV28 TGTGCCAGCAGTTTAGAGCCAGGGCGAAAACTGTTTTTT CASSLEPGRKLFF
NA TRBD1 TRBJ1-2 TRBV10-3 TGTGCCATCAGTGAGGGAGGGGGCCACTATGGCTACACCTTC CAISEGGGHYGYTF
NA NA TRBJ2-1 TRBV21-1 TGTGCCAGCAGCTTTTCCGGTACTAGCGGATACAATGAGCAGTTCTTC CASSFSGTSGYNEQFF
NA NA TRBJ1-1 TRBV15 TGTGCCACCAGCAGAGAGACAGTCTCCACTGAAGCTTTCTTT CATSRETVSTEAFF
NA NA TRBJ2-2 TRBV3-1/TRBV3-2 TGTGCCAGCAGCGCGTCCGCAAACACCGGGGAGCTGTTTTTT CASSASANTGELFF
NA TRBD1 TRBJ1-1 TRBV7-2 TGTGCCAGCACGGACGGGACAGGGGGTTTTGAAGCTTTCTTT CASTDGTGGFEAFF
NA TRBD1 TRBJ2-7 TRBV10-3 TGTGCCATCAGAACTCAGGGACAGGGATCAGACGAGCAGTACTTC CAIRTQGQGSDEQYF
once TRBD1 TRBJ2-3 TRBV11-3 TGTGCCAGCAGCTCCCAGGGGGCAGGGACAGATACGCAGTATTTT CASSSQGAGTDTQYF
NA NA TRBJ1-1 TRBV9 TGTGCCAGCAGCCCGACACAGGTGCCCGACACTGAAGCTTTCTTT CASSPTQVPDTEAFF
few TRBD1 TRBJ1-2 TRBV2 TGTGCCAGCAGTGCGGGACAGGGGTACTATGGCTACACCTTC CASSAGQGYYGYTF
once NA TRBJ2-5 TRBV6-5 TGTGCCAGCAGTTACTCGGTCGGGGGGCCCCAAGAGACCCAGTACTTC CASSYSVGGPQETQYF
NA TRBD2 TRBJ2-5 TRBV15 TGTGCCACCAGCAGAGATTCCCGCGGGGGGGGAACAGAGACCCAGTACTTC CATSRDSRGGGTETQYF
NA TRBD2 TRBJ2-7 TRBV5-1 TGCGCCAGCAGCCCGGGAGTGGTAGCGGGGACCTACGAGCAGTACTTC CASSPGVVAGTYEQYF
NA TRBD1 TRBJ1-1 TRBV30 TGTGCCTGGACCGGGACAGAACTCACTGAAGCTTTCTTT CAWTGTELTEAFF
once TRBD1 TRBJ2-1 TRBV6-2/TRBV6-3 TGTGCCAGCAGTAGGAGCGACAGGGATCAGTTCTTC CASSRSDRDQFF
NA NA TRBJ1-5 TRBV7-2 TGTGCCAGCAGCTTAGGACAGTCCAATCAGCCCCAGCATTTT CASSLGQSNQPQHF
NA TRBD1 TRBJ2-7 TRBV18 TGTGCCAGCTCACCGGGGACAGGGAATGTTTACGAGCAGTACTTC CASSPGTGNVYEQYF
NA NA TRBJ2-3 TRBV9 TGTGCCAGCAGCCCCCGCCTAGGCAGCGGATCAGATACGCAGTATTTT CASSPRLGSGSDTQYF
NA TRBD2 TRBJ2-1 TRBV7-2 TGTGCCAGCAGCGATAGCGGGGGGTTCGACAATGAGCAGTTCTTC CASSDSGGFDNEQFF
once TRBD1 TRBJ1-5 TRBV6-5 TGTGCCAGCAGGACAGGGTTGGGTCAGCCCCAGCATTTT CASRTGLGQPQHF
NA TRBD1 TRBJ2-5 TRBV18 TGTGCCAGCTCACCGGCGGACAGGGGCCAAGAGACCCAGTACTTC CASSPADRGQETQYF
NA NA TRBJ2-2 TRBV18 TGTGCCAGCTCACCTGGCCAGGAAGACACCGGGGAGCTGTTTTTT CASSPGQEDTGELFF
few NA TRBJ2-1 TRBV25-1 TGTGCCAGCAGTACGCTAGTCCAGTTTAACAATGAGCAGTTCTTC CASSTLVQFNNEQFF
NA TRBD2 TRBJ2-7 TRBV6-5 TGTGCCAGCGGGCTAGCGGGGCCGTACGAGCAGTACTTC CASGLAGPYEQYF
NA NA TRBJ2-7 TRBV11-2 TGTGCCAGCAGCTTAGTGGGGCCTTCGAGGGAGCAGTACTTC CASSLVGPSREQYF
NA TRBD1 TRBJ1-2 TRBV4-1 TGCGCCAGCAGCATTCAGACAGGGGGATATGGCTACACCTTC CASSIQTGGYGYTF
NA NA TRBJ1-1 TRBV27 TGTGCCAGCAGTCGATCAGGGGTTTACCGGAACACTGAAGCTTTCTTT CASSRSGVYRNTEAFF
many NA TRBJ2-3 TRBV4-1 TGCGCCAGCAGCCAAGAGGAGCTCTCAGATACGCAGTATTTT CASSQEELSDTQYF
NA NA TRBJ2-2 TRBV6-2/TRBV6-3 TGTGCCAGCAGTCCAACAGGGATGACCGGGGAGCTGTTTTTT CASSPTGMTGELFF
NA NA TRBJ1-3 TRBV5-1 TGCGCCAGCAGCTTGGCTCCAGGCCCCTCTGGAAACACCATATATTTT CASSLAPGPSGNTIYF
NA NA TRBJ1-6 TRBV4-1 TGCGCCAGCAGCCCAGACAGTCCTTCACCCCTCCACTTT CASSPDSPSPLHF
NA NA TRBJ1-4 TRBV5-8 TGTGCCAGCAGCTTTAGTGAAAAACTGTTTTTT CASSFSEKLFF